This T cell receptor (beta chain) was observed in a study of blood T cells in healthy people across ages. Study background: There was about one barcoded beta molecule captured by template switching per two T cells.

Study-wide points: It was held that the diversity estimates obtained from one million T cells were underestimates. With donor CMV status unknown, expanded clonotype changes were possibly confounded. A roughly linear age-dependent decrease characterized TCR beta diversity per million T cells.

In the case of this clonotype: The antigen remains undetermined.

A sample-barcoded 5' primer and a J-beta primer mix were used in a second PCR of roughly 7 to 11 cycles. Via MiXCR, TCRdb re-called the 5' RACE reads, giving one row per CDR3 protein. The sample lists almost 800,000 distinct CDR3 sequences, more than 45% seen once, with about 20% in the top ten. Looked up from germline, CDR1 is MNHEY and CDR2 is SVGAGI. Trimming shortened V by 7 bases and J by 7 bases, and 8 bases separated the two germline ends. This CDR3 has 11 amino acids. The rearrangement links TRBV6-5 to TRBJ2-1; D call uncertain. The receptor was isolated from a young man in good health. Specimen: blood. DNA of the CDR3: TGTGCCAGCAAAAACTGGAATGAGCAGTTCTTC. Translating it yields CASKNWNEQFF.